The 15 T cell receptor beta chains listed next were all sequenced from one sample in a study of T cell changes during pregnancy in multiple sclerosis. Here immunoSEQ multiplex PCR was the method, and the copy in TCRdb shows in-frame clones only, minus some. The data contain about 13,000 clones, around 90% of them singletons. Sample: CD8+ T cells from peripheral blood mononuclear cells, taken after pregnancy. Receptor source: a female donor in good health, enrolled as a control in a pregnancy study.

V gene TRBV10-3 combines with J gene TRBJ1-1; D not certain. The CDR3 totals 15 residues. Germline CDR1 is ENHRY and CDR2 is SYGVKD. Between the trimmed V and J ends, which lost 0 bases and 0 bases, there was a span of 8 bases. The CDR3 sequence: CAISESGSMNTEAFF. CDR3 DNA: TGTGCCATCAGTGAGTCTGGCAGTATGAACACTGAAGCTTTCTTT.

The chain carries TRBV7-6 and TRBJ2-5; 8 bases map to TRBD2. Germline CDR1 reads SGHVS; CDR2 reads FNYEAQ. V shed 5 bases, J shed 0 bases, and the junction held 8 bases outside the gene matches. This CDR3 region has 16 residues. The CDR3 here is CASSLREREYQETQYF. For the CDR3, the DNA is TGTGCCAGCAGCCTCAGAGAGCGGGAGTACCAAGAGACCCAGTACTTC.

This clone turned up a few times. The gene calls are TRBV6-1 and TRBJ2-6; 7 bases align to TRBD1. The V and J ends lost 10 bases and 0 bases, in that order; junction bases with no gene match: 6. From germline, CDR1 is MNHNS and CDR2 SASEGT. The CDR3 is made up of 15 amino acids. In nucleotides, the CDR3 is TGTGCCATCGGGGACAGCAACTCTGGGGCCAACGTCCTGACTTTC. Its protein is CAIGDSNSGANVLTF.

The chain carries TRBV27 and TRBJ2-2, with 7 bases fitting TRBD1. Germline lookup yields CDR1 MNHEY and CDR2 SMNVEV (reference sequence). V shed 7 bases and J 4 bases; nucleotides not matched to a gene: 9. The CDR3 runs 15 residues. The CDR3 is CASKPGQMGTGELFF. The DNA for the CDR3 is TGTGCCAGCAAGCCGGGACAGATGGGCACCGGGGAGCTGTTTTTT.

The chain uses TRBV9 and TRBJ2-5; no reliable D call. The CDR3 is 15 amino acids. Trimming left V 3 bases short and J 2 bases short, with 14 bases between. Looked up from germline, CDR1 is SGDLS and CDR2 is YYNGEE. The CDR3 nucleotides are TGTGCCAGCAGCGGGAAAGGCAGGCGACAAGAGACCCAGTACTTC. Its protein is CASSGKGRRQETQYF.

The chain combines TRBV27 with TRBJ1-2, with a tentative D call TRBD1 (6 bases). CDR3 size: 15 residues. Germline assignment: CDR1 MNHEY and CDR2 SMNVEV (reference sequence). V was shortened by 0 bases and J by 8 bases, with 16 bases between the two germline ends. The CDR3 region is CASSLSFRGAEGYTF. The CDR3 coding sequence is TGTGCCAGCAGTTTATCATTCCGGGGGGCGGAAGGCTACACCTTC.

In this sample, this clone turned up once. The chain couples TRBV15 to TRBJ1-2; 11 bases agree with TRBD1. Germline CDR1 LNHNV, CDR2 YYDKDF (reference sequence). This CDR3 has 15 amino acids. V lost 1 base and J lost 6; bases outside the gene matches: 4. The CDR3 spells CATSRGDRGTDGYTF. For the CDR3, the DNA is TGTGCCACCAGCAGAGGGGACAGGGGGACAGATGGCTACACCTTC.

This clone was seen only once. The chain recombines TRBV29-1 with TRBJ1-2; TRBD1 might be the D (6 bases). CDR3 length equals 15 residues. CDR1 is SQVTM and CDR2 is ANQGSEA in the germline V gene. Trimming pared 1 base from V and 6 bases from J, leaving 18 bases between. The CDR3 bases are TGCAGCGTTGAAGGATGGGGGCATCGACCGGATGGCTACACCTTC. This sequence encodes CSVEGWGHRPDGYTF.

The chain joins TRBV29-1 to TRBJ2-7, with D maybe TRBD1 (6 bases). Germline CDR1 is SQVTM and CDR2 is ANQGSEA. Deletions cut 7 bases from V and 0 bases from J, with 13 bases between. This CDR3 is 13 amino acids long. The CDR3 DNA follows: TGCAGCGCTACAGGACAGCACTCCTACGAGCAGTACTTC. It encodes CSATGQHSYEQYF.

The genes are TRBV7-8 and TRBJ2-7; 7 bases line up with TRBD1. CDR1 is SGHVS, CDR2 FQNEAQ, per germline. This CDR3 spans 16 amino acids. V trimming: 5 bases; J trimming: 4 bases; junction bases outside the gene matches: 14. The CDR3 loop reads CASSQGFTGTEYEQYF. CDR3 DNA sequence: TGTGCCAGCAGCCAAGGTTTTACCGGGACAGAATACGAGCAGTACTTC.

The chain joins TRBV28 to TRBJ1-2; unclear D gene. CDR3 length equals 12 residues. Trimming took off 5 bases at V and 4 bases at J, with 8 bases between the two ends. Germline-derived CDR1 and CDR2 are MDHEN and SYDVKM. As DNA, the CDR3 is TGTGCCAGCAGTAGAGAGGGCTATGGCTACACCTTC. Protein: CASSREGYGYTF.

This chain uses TRBV19 with TRBJ1-4; D might be TRBD1 (6 bases). The germline gives CDR1 LNHDA, CDR2 SQIVND (reference sequence). The CDR3 is made up of 16 amino acids. V shed 5 bases and J shed 7 bases, with 20 bases lying between them. CDR3 region: CASSADTQGLVEKLFF. DNA for the CDR3: TGTGCCAGTAGTGCCGACACACAGGGTTTAGTTGAAAAACTGTTTTTT.

This chain connects TRBV15 to TRBJ2-7, with 8 bases that match TRBD1. V lost 1 base to trimming and J lost 5 bases; unmatched junction nucleotides: 4. The CDR3 runs 14 residues. CDR1 is LNHNV and CDR2 is YYDKDF in the germline V gene (reference sequence). The DNA of the CDR3 is TGTGCCACCAGCAGAGGGACAGGGATCAACGAGCAGTACTTC. Residues: CATSRGTGINEQYF.

This clone was found once. The V and J genes are TRBV19 and TRBJ1-5, with a tentative D call TRBD1 (6 bases). This CDR3 comprises 15 residues. Germline lookup yields CDR1 LNHDA and CDR2 SQIVND (reference sequence). Trimming removed 5 bases at V and 3 bases at J, with 14 bases between. The CDR3 region has the DNA TGTGCCAGTAGTGCGACCGCAGGGGCCAATCAGCCCCAGCATTTT. It encodes CASSATAGANQPQHF.

This chain connects TRBV19 to TRBJ1-4; TRBD1 agrees at 9 bases. This CDR3 comprises 15 residues. The junction had 12 bases not matched to a gene; V was cut back by 8 bases and J by 8 bases. Germline V gene sequence: CDR1 LNHDA, CDR2 SQIVND (reference sequence). The CDR3 loop reads CASLPGQGLGEKLFF. The CDR3 DNA reads as TGTGCCAGTCTCCCGGGACAGGGACTAGGGGAAAAACTGTTTTTT.